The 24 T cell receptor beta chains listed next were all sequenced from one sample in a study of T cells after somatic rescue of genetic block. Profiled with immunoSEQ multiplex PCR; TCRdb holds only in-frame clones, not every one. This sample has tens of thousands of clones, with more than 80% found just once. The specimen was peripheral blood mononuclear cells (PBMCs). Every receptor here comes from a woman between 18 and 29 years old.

The CDR3 loop reads CASKTLAGGDRNEQFF. CDR3 DNA sequence: TGTGCCAGCAAAACGTTAGCGGGAGGCGATAGAAATGAGCAGTTCTTC. The chain couples TRBV6-4 to TRBJ2-1; 10 bases map to TRBD2. The trim removed 7 bases at V and 7 bases at J, leaving 13 bases unmatched. The CDR3 runs to 16 residues. The V gene's germline CDR1 is MRHNA and CDR2 SNTAGT.

Here the CDR3 reads CASSLRLGHATYEQYF. The DNA of the CDR3 is TGTGCCAGCAGCCTCAGATTGGGACACGCTACCTACGAGCAGTACTTC. The V and J genes are TRBV14 and TRBJ2-7, with D perhaps TRBD1 (6 bases). The CDR3 totals 16 residues. The germline gives CDR1 SGHDN, CDR2 FVKESK. V lost 4 bases to trimming and J lost 2 bases, with 18 bases between them.

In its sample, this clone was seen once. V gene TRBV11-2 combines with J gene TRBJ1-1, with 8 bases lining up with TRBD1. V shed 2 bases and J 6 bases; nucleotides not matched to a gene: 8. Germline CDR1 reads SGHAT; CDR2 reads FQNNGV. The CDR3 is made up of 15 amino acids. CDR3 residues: CASSLPNRGAAEAFF. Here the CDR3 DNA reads TGTGCCAGCAGCTTACCGAACAGGGGGGCGGCTGAAGCTTTCTTT.

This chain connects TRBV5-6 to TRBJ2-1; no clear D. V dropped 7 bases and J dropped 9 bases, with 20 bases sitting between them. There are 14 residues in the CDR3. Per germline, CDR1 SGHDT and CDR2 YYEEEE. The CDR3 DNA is TGTGCCAGCGCCTGGAATCCGGGCCGTGGTGAGCAGTTCTTC. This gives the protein CASAWNPGRGEQFF. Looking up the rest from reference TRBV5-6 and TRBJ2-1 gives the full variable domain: DAGVTQSPTHLIKTRGQQVTLRCSPKSGHDTVSWYQQALGQGPQFIFQYYEEEERQRGNFPDRFSGHQFPNYSSELNVNALLLGDSALYLCASAWNPGRGEQFFGPGTRLTVL.

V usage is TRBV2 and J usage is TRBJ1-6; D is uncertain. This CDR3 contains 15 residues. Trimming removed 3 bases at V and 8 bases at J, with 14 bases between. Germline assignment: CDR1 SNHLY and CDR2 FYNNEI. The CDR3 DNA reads TGTGCCAGCAGTGACCATATGCAGGCCTATTCACCCCTCCACTTT. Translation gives CASSDHMQAYSPLHF.

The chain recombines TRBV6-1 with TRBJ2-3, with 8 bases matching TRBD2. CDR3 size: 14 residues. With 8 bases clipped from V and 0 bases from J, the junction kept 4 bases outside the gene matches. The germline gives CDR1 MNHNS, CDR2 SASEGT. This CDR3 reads CASGRTSSTDTQYF. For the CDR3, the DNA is TGTGCCAGCGGGAGGACTAGCAGCACAGATACGCAGTATTTT.

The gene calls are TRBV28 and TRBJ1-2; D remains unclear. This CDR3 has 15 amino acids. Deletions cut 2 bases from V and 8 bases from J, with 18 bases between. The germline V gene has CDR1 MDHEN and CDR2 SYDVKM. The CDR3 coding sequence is TGTGCCAGCAGTTTACCCCGATCGGGTGGGGAAGGCTACACCTTC. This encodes CASSLPRSGGEGYTF.

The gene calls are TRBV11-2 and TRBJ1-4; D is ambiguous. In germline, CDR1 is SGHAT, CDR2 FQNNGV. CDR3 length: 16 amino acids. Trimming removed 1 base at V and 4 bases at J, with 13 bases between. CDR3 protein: CASSLAGGGNNEKLFF. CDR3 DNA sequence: TGTGCCAGCAGCTTAGCAGGCGGAGGGAATAATGAAAAACTGTTTTTT.

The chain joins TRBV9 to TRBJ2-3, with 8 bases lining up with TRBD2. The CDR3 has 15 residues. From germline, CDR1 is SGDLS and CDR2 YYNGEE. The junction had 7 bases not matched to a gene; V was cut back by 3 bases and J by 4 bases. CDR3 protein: CASSGLAGRPDTQYF. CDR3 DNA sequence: TGTGCCAGCAGCGGATTAGCGGGACGTCCAGATACGCAGTATTTT.

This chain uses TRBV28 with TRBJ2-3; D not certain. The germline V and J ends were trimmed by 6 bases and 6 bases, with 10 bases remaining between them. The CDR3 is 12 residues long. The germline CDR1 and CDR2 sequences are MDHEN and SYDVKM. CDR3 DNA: TGTGCCAGCAGATGGAAGGCTGATACGCAGTATTTT. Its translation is CASRWKADTQYF.

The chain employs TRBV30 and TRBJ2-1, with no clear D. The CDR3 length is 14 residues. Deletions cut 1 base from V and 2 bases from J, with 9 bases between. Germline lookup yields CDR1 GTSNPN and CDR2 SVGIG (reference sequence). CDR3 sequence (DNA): TGTGCCTGGAGTGCTCTCGCGGCCTACAATGAGCAGTTCTTC. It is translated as CAWSALAAYNEQFF.

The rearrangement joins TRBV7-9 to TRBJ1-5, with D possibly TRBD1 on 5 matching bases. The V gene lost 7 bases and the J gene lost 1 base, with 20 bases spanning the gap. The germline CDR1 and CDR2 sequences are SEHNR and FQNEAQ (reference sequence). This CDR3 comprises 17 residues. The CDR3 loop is CASTSWGPGVSNQPQHF. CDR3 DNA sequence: TGTGCCAGCACCTCTTGGGGACCCGGGGTGAGCAATCAGCCCCAGCATTTT.

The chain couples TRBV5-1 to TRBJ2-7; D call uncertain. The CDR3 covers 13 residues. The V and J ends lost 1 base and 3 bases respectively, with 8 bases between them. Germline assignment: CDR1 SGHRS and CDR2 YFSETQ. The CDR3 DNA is TGCGCCAGCAGCTTGACACCAGGCTACGAGCAGTACTTC. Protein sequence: CASSLTPGYEQYF. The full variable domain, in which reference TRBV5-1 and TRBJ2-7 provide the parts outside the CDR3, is KAGVTQTPRYLIKTRGQQVTLSCSPISGHRSVSWYQQTPGQGLQFLFEYFSETQRNKGNFPGRFSGRQFSNSRSEMNVSTLELGDSALYLCASSLTPGYEQYFGPGTRLTVT.

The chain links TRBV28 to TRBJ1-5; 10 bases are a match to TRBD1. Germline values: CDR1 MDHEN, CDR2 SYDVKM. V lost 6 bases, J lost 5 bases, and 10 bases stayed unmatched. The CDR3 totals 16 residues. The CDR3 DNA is TGTGCCAGCAGGCGAGCTTTCGGACAGGGGGATCAGCCCCAGCATTTT. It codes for CASRRAFGQGDQPQHF.

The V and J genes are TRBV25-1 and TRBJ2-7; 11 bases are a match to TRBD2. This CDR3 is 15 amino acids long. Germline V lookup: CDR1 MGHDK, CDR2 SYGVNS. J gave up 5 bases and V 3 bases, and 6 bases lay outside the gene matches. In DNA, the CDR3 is TGTGCCAGCAGTGACCTAGCGGGAGGTCCCAACGAGCAGTACTTC. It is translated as CASSDLAGGPNEQYF.

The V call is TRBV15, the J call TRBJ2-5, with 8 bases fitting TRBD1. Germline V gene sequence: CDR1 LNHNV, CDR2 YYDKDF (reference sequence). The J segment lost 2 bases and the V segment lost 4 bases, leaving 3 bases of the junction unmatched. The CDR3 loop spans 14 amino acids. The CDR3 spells CATSTRQGQETQYF. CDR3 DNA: TGTGCCACCAGCACCCGACAGGGGCAAGAGACCCAGTACTTC.

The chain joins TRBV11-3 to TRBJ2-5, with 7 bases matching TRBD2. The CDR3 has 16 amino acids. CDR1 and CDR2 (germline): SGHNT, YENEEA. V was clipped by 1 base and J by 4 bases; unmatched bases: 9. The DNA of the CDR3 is TGTGCCAGCAGCTTAGGAGGGGCGGGAGCTCGAGAGACCCAGTACTTC. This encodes CASSLGGAGARETQYF.

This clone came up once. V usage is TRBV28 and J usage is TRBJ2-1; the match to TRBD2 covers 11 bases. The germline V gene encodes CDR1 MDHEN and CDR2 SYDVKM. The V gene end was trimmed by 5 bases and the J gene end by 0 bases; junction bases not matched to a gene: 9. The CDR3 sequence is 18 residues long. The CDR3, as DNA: TGTGCCAGCAGTACCCCGGGACTAGCGGATATCTCCTACAATGAGCAGTTCTTC. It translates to CASSTPGLADISYNEQFF. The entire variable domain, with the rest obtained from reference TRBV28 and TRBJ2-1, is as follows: DVKVTQSSRYLVKRTGEKVFLECVQDMDHENMFWYRQDPGLGLRLIYFSYDVKMKEKGDIPEGYSVSREKKERFSLILESASTNQTSMYLCASSTPGLADISYNEQFFGPGTRLTVL.

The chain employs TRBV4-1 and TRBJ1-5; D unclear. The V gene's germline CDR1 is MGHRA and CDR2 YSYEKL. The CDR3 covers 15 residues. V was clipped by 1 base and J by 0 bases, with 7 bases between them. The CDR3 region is CASSQARFSNQPQHF. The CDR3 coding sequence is TGCGCCAGCAGCCAAGCTAGGTTTAGCAATCAGCCCCAGCATTTT.

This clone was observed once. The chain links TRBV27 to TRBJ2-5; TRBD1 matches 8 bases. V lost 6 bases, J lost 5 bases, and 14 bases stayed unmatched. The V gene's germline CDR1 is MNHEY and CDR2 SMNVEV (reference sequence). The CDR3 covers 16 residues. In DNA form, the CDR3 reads TGTGCCAGCAGGCGACGCCCCCAGGGGGCGGGGGAGACCCAGTACTTC. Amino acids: CASRRRPQGAGETQYF.

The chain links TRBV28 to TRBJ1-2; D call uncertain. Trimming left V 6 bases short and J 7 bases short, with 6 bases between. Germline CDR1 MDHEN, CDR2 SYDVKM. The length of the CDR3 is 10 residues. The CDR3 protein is CASRDAGYTF. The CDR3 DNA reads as TGTGCCAGCAGAGACGCTGGCTACACCTTC.

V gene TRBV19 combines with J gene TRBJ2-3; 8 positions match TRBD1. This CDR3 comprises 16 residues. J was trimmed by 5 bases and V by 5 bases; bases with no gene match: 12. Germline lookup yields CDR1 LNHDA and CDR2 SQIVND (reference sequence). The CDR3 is CASSSAGQGGLDTQYF. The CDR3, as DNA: TGTGCCAGTAGTTCTGCTGGACAGGGAGGCTTAGATACGCAGTATTTT.

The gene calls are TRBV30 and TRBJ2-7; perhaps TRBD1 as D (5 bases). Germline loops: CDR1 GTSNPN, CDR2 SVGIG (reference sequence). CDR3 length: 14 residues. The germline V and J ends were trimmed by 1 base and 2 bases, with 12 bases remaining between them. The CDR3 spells CAWSAAGWTYEQYF. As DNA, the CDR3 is TGTGCCTGGAGTGCGGCAGGGTGGACCTACGAGCAGTACTTC. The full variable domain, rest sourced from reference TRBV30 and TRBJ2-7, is SQTIHQWPATLVQPVGSPLSLECTVEGTSNPNLYWYRQAAGRGLQLLFYSVGIGQISSEVPQNLSASRPQDRQFILSSKKLLLSDSGFYLCAWSAAGWTYEQYFGPGTRLTVT.

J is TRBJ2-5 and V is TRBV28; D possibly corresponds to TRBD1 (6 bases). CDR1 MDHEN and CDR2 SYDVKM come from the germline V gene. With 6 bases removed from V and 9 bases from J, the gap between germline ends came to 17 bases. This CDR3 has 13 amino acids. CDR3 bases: TGTGCCAGCAGGGGGCCGGTTCAGGGGTCCCAGTACTTC. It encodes CASRGPVQGSQYF.